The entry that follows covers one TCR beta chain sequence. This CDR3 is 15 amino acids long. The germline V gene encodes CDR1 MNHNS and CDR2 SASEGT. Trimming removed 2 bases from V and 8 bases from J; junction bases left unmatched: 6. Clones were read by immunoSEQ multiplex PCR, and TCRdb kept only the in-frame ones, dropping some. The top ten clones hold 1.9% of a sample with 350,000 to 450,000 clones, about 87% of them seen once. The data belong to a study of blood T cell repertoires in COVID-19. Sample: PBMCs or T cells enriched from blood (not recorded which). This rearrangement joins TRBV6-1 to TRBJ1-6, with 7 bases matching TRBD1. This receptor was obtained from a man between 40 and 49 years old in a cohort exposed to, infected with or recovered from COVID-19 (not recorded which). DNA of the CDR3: TGTGCCAGCAGTGAATCGGGAGGGGGCTATTCACCCCTCCACTTT. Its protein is CASSESGGGYSPLHF.